The subject of this entry is one T cell receptor beta chain. The antigen remains unidentified. The source of the sample is a study of shared clonotypes between healthy human individuals. Regarding the study as a whole: In general, naive subsets displayed greater estimated richness than memory subsets did.

Execution of the assay was at deep level. Sequencing was performed with immunoSEQ multiplex PCR; in TCRdb, only in-frame clones are kept and a portion is missing. The sample has some 2 million clones, about 95% seen once. Naive CD8 populations comprised CD45RO-negative cells positively selected for CCR7, excluding terminally differentiated effector memory CD45RA+ cells. The source material was naive CD8+ T cells sorted from blood. This clonotype was obtained from a man aged 18-30 years in good health.

In DNA, the CDR3 is TGTGCCAGCAGCTTGGCCTGGACAGGGGGCGAGCAGTACTTC. It specifies CASSLAWTGGEQYF. The V gene is TRBV5-5, the J gene TRBJ2-7; 10 bases line up with TRBD1. Germline CDR1 SGHKS, CDR2 YYEKEE (reference sequence). V was pared by 0 bases and J by 6 bases, with 3 bases of the junction left unmatched. The CDR3 length is 14 residues.